Listed below are T cell receptor beta chains from one sample, sequenced in a study of blood T cell repertoires in COVID-19. Libraries were prepared by immunoSEQ multiplex PCR; TCRdb keeps only in-frame clonotypes and omits some of them. The table shows roughly 210,000 clones, with 88% occurring only once. The specimen was peripheral blood. These receptor sequences come from a man in his sixties or seventies with acute or convalescent COVID-19. CDR3s include the opening cysteine and the closing phenylalanine or tryptophan. The order of the fields is J gene, V gene, clone size, D gene, CDR3 protein, CDR3 DNA. D genes are given only for firm matches. Rows give clone size only sometimes, using once, few, many, or a class for an expanded clone.

>TRBJ1-4|TRBV2|-|TRBD1
CASSGQGNNEKLFF
TGTGCCAGCAGCGGACAGGGGAATAATGAAAAACTGTTTTTT
>TRBJ2-4|TRBV18|once|-
CARPPSGLGYF
TGTGCCAGGCCGCCTTCAGGGTTGGGGTACTTC
>TRBJ2-2|TRBV2|-|TRBD1
CASRTGTGHGELFF
TGTGCCAGCAGAACGGGGACAGGGCACGGGGAGCTGTTTTTT
>TRBJ2-7|TRBV2|few|-
CASSQRPAFGGSYEQYF
TGTGCCAGCAGTCAGAGGCCTGCTTTTGGAGGCTCCTACGAGCAGTACTTC
>TRBJ2-3|TRBV19|once|TRBD1
CATRTGANTDTQYF
TGTGCCACTAGGACAGGGGCTAACACAGATACGCAGTATTTT
>TRBJ1-5|TRBV27|-|-
CASSPSTYQPQHF
TGTGCCAGCAGTCCCTCGACTTATCAGCCCCAGCATTTT
>TRBJ1-6|TRBV7-9|-|-
CASSLVIRVSPLHF
TGTGCCAGCAGCTTAGTTATCAGGGTTTCACCCCTCCACTTT
>TRBJ2-6|TRBV30|few|-
CAWSTNRVLTF
TGTGCCTGGAGTACGAATCGGGTCCTGACTTTC
>TRBJ1-6|TRBV5-1|few|-
CASSSFGRGSPLHF
TGCGCCAGCAGCTCCTTCGGGCGGGGCTCACCCCTCCACTTT
>TRBJ1-4|TRBV4-1|-|-
CASSQQGTLGEKLFF
TGCGCCAGCAGCCAGCAGGGTACGCTGGGGGAAAAACTGTTTTTT
>TRBJ1-6|TRBV2|-|-
CASRAGTANSPLHF
TGTGCCAGCAGGGCGGGGACCGCTAATTCACCCCTCCACTTT
>TRBJ1-1|TRBV5-1|-|-
CASSPTGTMNTEAFF
TGCGCCAGCAGTCCGACCGGGACAATGAACACTGAAGCTTTCTTT
>TRBJ2-1|TRBV19|-|-
CASSKNTDNEQFF
TGTGCCAGTAGTAAGAATACTGACAATGAGCAGTTCTTC
>TRBJ1-2|TRBV15|-|-
CATSPAGGERGYTF
TGTGCCACCAGCCCGGCGGGGGGGGAGAGGGGCTACACCTTC
>TRBJ2-7|TRBV6-5|-|TRBD2
CASMGTTYEQYF
TGTGCCAGCATGGGGACTACCTACGAGCAGTACTTC
>TRBJ2-3|TRBV3-1/TRBV3-2|-|TRBD2
CASSQGTREGRTDTQYF
TGTGCCAGCAGCCAGGGTACCCGGGAGGGCCGCACAGATACGCAGTATTTT
>TRBJ1-2|TRBV6-5|-|TRBD1
CASSYSQGLGGYTF
TGTGCCAGCAGTTACTCACAGGGGCTAGGGGGCTACACCTTC
>TRBJ2-3|TRBV7-9|once|-
CASSLAGAGDTQYF
TGTGCCAGCAGCTTAGCGGGAGCCGGAGATACGCAGTATTTT
>TRBJ1-4|TRBV6-1|-|TRBD1
CASSETGGRNEKLFF
TGTGCCAGCAGTGAAACAGGGGGCAGGAATGAAAAACTGTTTTTT
>TRBJ2-3|TRBV5-6|-|TRBD2
CASSAGLAGAGTQYF
TGTGCCAGCAGCGCGGGACTAGCGGGAGCGGGGACGCAGTATTTT
>TRBJ1-1|TRBV19|-|-
CASMMGAVGTEAFF
TGTGCCAGTATGATGGGGGCGGTGGGCACTGAAGCTTTCTTT
>TRBJ1-2|TRBV18|-|-
CASSLGQGDGYTF
TGTGCCAGCTCACTTGGACAAGGCGATGGCTACACCTTC
>TRBJ2-7|TRBV9|-|TRBD2
CASSVAPNSGRAVYEQYF
TGTGCCAGCAGCGTAGCTCCTAATAGCGGGAGGGCCGTCTACGAGCAGTACTTC
>TRBJ1-6|TRBV4-1|-|-
CASSQDEVSSYNSPLHF
TGCGCCAGCAGCCAAGACGAAGTGAGCTCCTATAATTCACCCCTCCACTTT
>TRBJ1-4|TRBV11-3|-|-
CASSAGGRPTNEKLFF
TGTGCCAGCAGCGCGGGCGGTCGGCCTACTAATGAAAAACTGTTTTTT
>TRBJ2-7|TRBV5-1|-|TRBD2
CASSPGEGRREQYF
TGCGCCAGCAGCCCGGGGGAGGGAAGAAGGGAGCAGTACTTC
>TRBJ2-7|TRBV6-5|-|-
CASRPRGYEQYF
TGTGCCAGCAGACCCAGGGGTTACGAGCAGTACTTC
>TRBJ1-2|TRBV7-2|-|-
CASSLVVRNYGYTF
TGTGCCAGCAGCTTAGTTGTCAGGAACTATGGCTACACCTTC
>TRBJ1-2|TRBV19|-|-
CASTGFYGYTF
TGTGCCAGTACAGGGTTCTATGGCTACACCTTC
>TRBJ1-6|TRBV5-4|few|-
CASSLQGMRSPLHF
TGTGCCAGCAGCTTGCAGGGGATGCGATCACCCCTCCACTTT
>TRBJ2-3|TRBV7-2|-|TRBD2
CASSSRVRTSADTQYF
TGTGCCAGCAGCTCCCGTGTGCGGACTAGCGCAGATACGCAGTATTTT
>TRBJ2-1|TRBV9|-|-
CASSVVGGSGEQFF
TGTGCCAGCAGCGTAGTAGGAGGGAGCGGTGAGCAGTTCTTC
>TRBJ2-1|TRBV19|-|TRBD1
CASSTGQGLREQFF
TGTGCCAGTAGTACCGGACAGGGTCTAAGGGAGCAGTTCTTC
>TRBJ1-4|TRBV5-8|-|-
CASSQVTAATNEKLFF
TGTGCCAGCAGCCAGGTTACAGCCGCAACTAATGAAAAACTGTTTTTT
>TRBJ1-3|TRBV4-2|few|-
CASSQDEAGIGGNTIYF
TGTGCCAGCAGCCAAGACGAGGCCGGGATAGGAGGAAACACCATATATTTT
>TRBJ1-2|TRBV9|-|TRBD1
CASSVYDRQGLSGYTF
TGTGCCAGCAGCGTTTATGACCGACAGGGCCTATCTGGCTACACCTTC
>TRBJ1-5|TRBV28|-|TRBD1
CASSWDRRELYSNQPQHF
TGTGCCAGCAGCTGGGACAGGAGAGAACTCTATAGCAATCAGCCCCAGCATTTT
>TRBJ1-5|TRBV7-2|-|-
CASSPDTGHQPQHF
TGTGCCAGCAGCCCAGATACAGGGCATCAGCCCCAGCATTTT
>TRBJ1-2|TRBV5-1|-|TRBD1
CASRSTGGANYGYTF
TGCGCCAGCAGGTCGACAGGGGGCGCGAACTATGGCTACACCTTC
>TRBJ2-4|TRBV5-5|-|-
CASSLGSSLYF
TGTGCCAGCAGCTTGGGATCTAGTTTGTACTTC
>TRBJ1-4|TRBV7-9|once|TRBD1
CASRAGTGEEKLFF
TGTGCCAGCAGGGCCGGGACAGGGGAGGAAAAACTGTTTTTT
>TRBJ2-7|TRBV19|few|TRBD1
CASGNRDRGYEQYF
TGTGCCAGTGGAAACCGGGACAGGGGTTACGAGCAGTACTTC
>TRBJ2-1|TRBV18|-|-
CASSQTSGNEQFF
TGTGCCAGCTCGCAAACGAGCGGGAATGAGCAGTTCTTC
>TRBJ1-1|TRBV7-2|-|-
CASSLVISGNTEAFF
TGTGCCAGCAGCTTAGTTATTTCGGGGAACACTGAAGCTTTCTTT
>TRBJ2-3|TRBV7-3|-|TRBD2
CASSPTSGTSDTQYF
TGTGCCAGCAGCCCCACTAGCGGGACATCAGATACGCAGTATTTT
>TRBJ2-2|TRBV9|-|TRBD2
CASSVAGSGSAGELFF
TGTGCCAGCAGCGTAGCAGGTAGCGGGAGTGCCGGGGAGCTGTTTTTT